This TCR beta chain was documented in a study of tissue T cells after allogeneic stem cell transplantation. Measured with immunoSEQ multiplex PCR; TCRdb has only the in-frame clones, and not every one. Here the sample spans about 24,000 clones, about 73% being singletons. The CDR3 contains 15 residues. V was trimmed by 6 bases and J by 8 bases, leaving 17 bases between them. The germline V gene has CDR1 KGHSH and CDR2 LQKENI. General study points: The patient cohort was small and clinically heterogeneous, with limited sampling depth. Which tissue TCRs were alloreactive or antigen-specific was not determined. Some clones might be persisting host cells.

This clone was counted a few times. The antigen remains unidentified. The chain carries TRBV18 and TRBJ1-6, with a tentative D call TRBD1 (5 bases). Sequencing used tissue from the ileum, obtained at autopsy. This sequence originates from an older female donor with lung cancer. The CDR3 bases are TGTGCCAGCTCCCAAGGGATAACGGGGGATTCACCCCTCCACTTT. This sequence encodes CASSQGITGDSPLHF. Full variable domain (rest looked up from reference TRBV18 and TRBJ1-6): NAGVMQNPRHLVRRRGQEARLRCSPMKGHSHVYWYRQLPEEGLKFMVYLQKENIIDESGMPKERFSAEFPKEGPSILRIQQVVRGDSAAYFCASSQGITGDSPLHFGNGTRLTVT.